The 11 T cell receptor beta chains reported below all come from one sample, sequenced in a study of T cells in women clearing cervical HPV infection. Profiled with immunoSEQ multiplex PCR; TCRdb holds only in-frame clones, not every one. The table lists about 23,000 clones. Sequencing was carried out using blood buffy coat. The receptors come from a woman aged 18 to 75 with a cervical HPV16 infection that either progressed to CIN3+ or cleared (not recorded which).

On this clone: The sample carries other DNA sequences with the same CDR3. CDR3 sequence: CASFGQGGNTIYF. The CDR3 bases that were read are TGTGCCAGCTTCGGGCAGGGTGGAAACACC. J is TRBJ1-3 and V is TRBV6-2 or TRBV6-3; possibly TRBD1 for D (5 bases). The read is 3 residues too short to cover the CDR3 end, so that end is filled in from the germline J gene. V was cut by 8 bases and J by 3 bases, with 11 bases left in between. The CDR3 totals 13 residues. The germline V gene encodes CDR1 MNHEY and CDR2 SVGEGT.

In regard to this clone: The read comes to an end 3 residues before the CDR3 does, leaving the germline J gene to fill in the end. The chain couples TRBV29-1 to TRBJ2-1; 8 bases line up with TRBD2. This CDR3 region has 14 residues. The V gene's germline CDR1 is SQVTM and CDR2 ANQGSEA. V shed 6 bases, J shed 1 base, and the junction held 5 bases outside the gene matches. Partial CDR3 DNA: TGCAGCGTCCCCGGGACTAGTTCCTACAATGAG. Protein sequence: CSVPGTSSYNE. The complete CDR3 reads CSVPGTSSYNEQFF.

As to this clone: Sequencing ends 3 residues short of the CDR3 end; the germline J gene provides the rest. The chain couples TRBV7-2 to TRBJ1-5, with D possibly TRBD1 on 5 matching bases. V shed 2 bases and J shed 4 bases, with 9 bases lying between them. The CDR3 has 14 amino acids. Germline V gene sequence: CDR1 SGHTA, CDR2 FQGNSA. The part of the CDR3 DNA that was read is TGTGCCAGCAGCTTACGGCAGGGAAATCAGCCC. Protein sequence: CASSLRQGNQP. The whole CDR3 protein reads CASSLRQGNQPQHF.

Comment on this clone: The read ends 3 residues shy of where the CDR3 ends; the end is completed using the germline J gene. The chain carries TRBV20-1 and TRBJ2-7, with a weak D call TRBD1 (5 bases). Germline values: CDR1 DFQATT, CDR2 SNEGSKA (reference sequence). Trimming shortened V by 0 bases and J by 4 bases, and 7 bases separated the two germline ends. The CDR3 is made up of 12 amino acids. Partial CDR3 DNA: TGCAGTGCTAGAGAACAGGAATACGAG. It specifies CSAREQEYE. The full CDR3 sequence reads CSAREQEYEQYF.

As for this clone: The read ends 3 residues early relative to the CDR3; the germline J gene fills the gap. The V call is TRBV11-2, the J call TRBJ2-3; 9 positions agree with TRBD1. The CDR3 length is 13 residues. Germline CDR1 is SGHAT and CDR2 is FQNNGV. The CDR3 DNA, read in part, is TGTGCCAGCAGCTTAGGGACAGGGGAGACG. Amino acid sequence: CASSLGTGET. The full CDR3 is CASSLGTGETQYF.

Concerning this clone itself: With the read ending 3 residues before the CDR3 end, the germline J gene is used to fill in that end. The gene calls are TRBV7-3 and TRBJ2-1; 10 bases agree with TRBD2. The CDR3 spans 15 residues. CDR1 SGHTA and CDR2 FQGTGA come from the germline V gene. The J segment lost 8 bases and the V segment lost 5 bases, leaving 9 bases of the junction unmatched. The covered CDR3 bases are TGTGCCAGCAGCCCCCAACAGACTAGCGGGTATGAG. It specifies CASSPQQTSGYE. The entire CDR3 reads CASSPQQTSGYEQFF.

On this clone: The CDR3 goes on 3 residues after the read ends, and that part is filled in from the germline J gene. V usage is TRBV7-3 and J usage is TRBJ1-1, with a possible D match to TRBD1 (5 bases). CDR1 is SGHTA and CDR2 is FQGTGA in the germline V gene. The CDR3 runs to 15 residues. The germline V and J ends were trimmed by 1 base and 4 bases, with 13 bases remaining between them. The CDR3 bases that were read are TGTGCCAGCAGCTTAATGGGGGGAAGGGGCACTGAA. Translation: CASSLMGGRGTE. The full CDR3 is CASSLMGGRGTEAFF.

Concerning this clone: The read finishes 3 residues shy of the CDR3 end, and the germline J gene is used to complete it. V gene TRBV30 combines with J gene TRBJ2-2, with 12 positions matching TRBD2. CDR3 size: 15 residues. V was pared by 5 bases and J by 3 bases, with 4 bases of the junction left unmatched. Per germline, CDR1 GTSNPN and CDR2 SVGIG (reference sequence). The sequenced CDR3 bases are TGTGCCTGGCGCCGACTAGCGGGAGACACCGGGGAG. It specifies CAWRRLAGDTGE. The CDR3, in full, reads CAWRRLAGDTGELFF.

CDR3 DNA (partial): TGTGCCAGCAGCCAAAAGACAGGCCCCTACAATGAG. Its translation is CASSQKTGPYNE. The CDR3 in its entirety is CASSQKTGPYNEQFF. The V call is TRBV11-3, the J call TRBJ2-1, with D tentatively TRBD1 (6 bases). The read comes to an end 3 residues before the CDR3 does, leaving the germline J gene to fill in the end. This CDR3 spans 15 amino acids. V lost 5 bases and J 2 bases, leaving 13 bases between the germline ends. The germline gives CDR1 SGHNT, CDR2 YENEEA.

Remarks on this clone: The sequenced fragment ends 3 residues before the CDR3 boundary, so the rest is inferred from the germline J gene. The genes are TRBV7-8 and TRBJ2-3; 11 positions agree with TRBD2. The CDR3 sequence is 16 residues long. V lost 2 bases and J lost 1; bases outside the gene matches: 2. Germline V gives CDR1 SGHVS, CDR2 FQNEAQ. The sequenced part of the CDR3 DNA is TGTGCCAGCAGCTTACTAGCGGGGGGTGGCACAGATACG. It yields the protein CASSLLAGGGTDT. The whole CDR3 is CASSLLAGGGTDTQYF.

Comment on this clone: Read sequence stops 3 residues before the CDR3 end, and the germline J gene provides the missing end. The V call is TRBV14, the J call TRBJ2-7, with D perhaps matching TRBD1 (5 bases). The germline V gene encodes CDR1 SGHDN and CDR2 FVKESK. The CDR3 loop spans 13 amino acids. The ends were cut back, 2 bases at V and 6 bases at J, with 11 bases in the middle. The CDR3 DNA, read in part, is TGTGCCAGCAGCCAAACAGGTAGGATCGAG. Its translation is CASSQTGRIE. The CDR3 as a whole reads CASSQTGRIEQYF.